These 15 T cell receptor beta chains share one sample of origin, sequenced in a study of T cell changes during pregnancy in multiple sclerosis. Sequenced by immunoSEQ multiplex PCR; TCRdb stores in-frame clones only, minus some. The sample includes just under 95,000 clones, roughly 92% of them seen just once. The sample consisted of peripheral blood, taken in the first trimester of pregnancy. The receptors come from a female donor with multiple sclerosis, enrolled in a pregnancy study.

The gene calls are TRBV14 and TRBJ1-2; 8 nucleotides line up with TRBD1. The V and J ends lost 4 bases and 0 bases, in that order; junction bases with no gene match: 1. The CDR3 contains 14 residues. The germline V gene encodes CDR1 SGHDN and CDR2 FVKESK. The CDR3 sequence: CASSLDRANYGYTF. The CDR3 region has the DNA TGTGCCAGCAGCCTGGACAGGGCTAACTATGGCTACACCTTC.

The chain has TRBV19 and TRBJ1-3; possible D gene TRBD1, 6 bases. CDR3 size: 15 residues. Germline loops: CDR1 LNHDA, CDR2 SQIVND (reference sequence). V was pared by 4 bases and J by 4 bases, with 14 bases between. CDR3 coding DNA: TGTGCCAGTAGTACCACGGGGGGCTCCGGAAACACCATATATTTT. Protein sequence: CASSTTGGSGNTIYF.

The chain combines TRBV10-2 with TRBJ2-2; 9 nucleotides line up with TRBD2. The V gene's germline CDR1 is WSHSY and CDR2 SAAADI. CDR3 length: 17 amino acids. V lost 0 bases to trimming and J lost 3 bases; unmatched junction nucleotides: 5. The CDR3 sequence: CASSESGLAGYTGELFF. The CDR3 DNA sequence: TGCGCCAGCAGTGAGTCCGGGCTAGCGGGGTACACCGGGGAGCTGTTTTTT.

The rearrangement links TRBV13 to TRBJ2-7, with 7 positions matching TRBD1. The trim removed 1 base at V and 5 bases at J, leaving 5 bases unmatched. This CDR3 contains 14 residues. Germline V gene sequence: CDR1 PRHDT, CDR2 FYEKMQ (reference sequence). The CDR3 bases are TGTGCCAGCAGCTTAGCCCACAGGGGAGACGAGCAGTACTTC. Encoded protein: CASSLAHRGDEQYF.

In DNA, the CDR3 is TGCAGCGTGGATCTAGAGGTACTCGGGACCCAGTACTTC. This codes for CSVDLEVLGTQYF. The chain uses TRBV29-1 and TRBJ2-5; no clear D. This CDR3 is built from 13 residues. The ends were cut back, 6 bases at V and 7 bases at J, with 18 bases in the middle. Germline assignment: CDR1 SQVTM and CDR2 ANQGSEA.

The J gene is TRBJ2-1, the V gene TRBV30; the match to TRBD2 covers 8 bases. Looked up from germline, CDR1 is GTSNPN and CDR2 is SVGIG (reference sequence). Trimming at V came to 1 base and at J to 4 bases, leaving 9 bases not matched to a gene. The CDR3 is made up of 16 amino acids. CDR3 amino acids: CAWSELTSGDYNEQFF. The DNA for the CDR3 is TGTGCCTGGAGTGAGTTAACTAGCGGAGATTACAATGAGCAGTTCTTC.

V gene TRBV7-8 combines with J gene TRBJ1-2; tentative D call: TRBD1 (5 bases). Germline lookup yields CDR1 SGHVS and CDR2 FQNEAQ. This CDR3 contains 14 residues. The V and J ends lost 5 bases and 3 bases respectively, with 13 bases between them. The CDR3 bases are TGTGCCAGCAGCCTCCGACAGAACCACTATGGCTACACCTTC. It yields the protein CASSLRQNHYGYTF.

This clone was counted a few times. The chain couples TRBV5-8 to TRBJ2-3, with 8 bases fitting TRBD2. Losses at the gene ends were 2 bases for V and 4 bases for J; bases not matched to a gene: 6. The CDR3 is made up of 15 amino acids. CDR1 and CDR2 from the germline V gene are SGHTS and YDEGEE. CDR3 DNA: TGTGCCAGCAGCTTACGGGAGGGCAGCGCAGATACGCAGTATTTT. Translating it yields CASSLREGSADTQYF.

CDR3 sequence reads: CASTLLEGANTEAFF. Written as DNA, the CDR3 is TGTGCCAGCACCCTCTTGGAGGGGGCGAACACTGAAGCTTTCTTT. The rearrangement joins TRBV28 to TRBJ1-1; the match to TRBD1 covers 7 bases. V trimming: 7 bases; J trimming: 1 base; junction bases outside the gene matches: 9. From germline, CDR1 is MDHEN and CDR2 SYDVKM. CDR3 length: 15 amino acids.

The chain is built from TRBV16 and TRBJ2-7; a possible D gene is TRBD2 (6 bases). Germline V lookup: CDR1 KGHSY, CDR2 FQNENV. V lost 2 bases, J lost 3 bases, and 11 bases lay in between. The CDR3 length is 14 residues. The CDR3 sequence is CASSQLTRYYEQYF. The CDR3 DNA follows: TGTGCCAGCAGCCAACTGACTAGATACTACGAGCAGTACTTC.

The V gene is TRBV7-9, the J gene TRBJ2-2, with 8 bases fitting TRBD1. Germline CDR1 and CDR2: SEHNR and FQNEAQ (reference sequence). Unmatched junction bases numbered 5, after V lost 3 bases and J lost 5 bases. CDR3 length equals 15 residues. CDR3 sequence reads: CASSLTGEYTGELFF. CDR3 DNA: TGTGCCAGCAGCTTGACAGGGGAATATACCGGGGAGCTGTTTTTT.

This clone was counted once. This chain links TRBV10-3 with TRBJ2-3, with D possibly matching TRBD2 (5 bases). Germline V gives CDR1 ENHRY, CDR2 SYGVKD. The CDR3 loop spans 15 amino acids. Trimming cost V 11 bases and J 2 bases, with 20 bases left between them. CDR3 in amino acids: CAARTSPAPTDTQYF. CDR3 nucleotides: TGTGCCGCCCGGACTTCTCCTGCCCCCACAGATACGCAGTATTTT.

This CDR3 is CASSLHGTGRSRAFF. The CDR3 DNA reads TGTGCCAGCAGCTTGCACGGGACAGGGCGTAGTAGGGCTTTCTTT. The V and J genes are TRBV5-8 and TRBJ1-1; 9 nucleotides align to TRBD1. V lost 1 base to trimming and J lost 11 bases; unmatched junction nucleotides: 12. CDR3 length: 15 amino acids. Looked up from germline, CDR1 is SGHTS and CDR2 is YDEGEE.

This chain joins TRBV7-2 and TRBJ2-5, with 13 positions matching TRBD2. The CDR3 is 16 residues long. The germline V gene encodes CDR1 SGHTA and CDR2 FQGNSA. J lost 4 bases, V lost 4 bases, and 6 bases had no gene match. The chain's CDR3 is CASSSGLAGAGETQYF. CDR3 sequence (DNA): TGTGCCAGCAGCTCAGGACTAGCGGGGGCGGGAGAGACCCAGTACTTC.

The gene calls are TRBV10-3 and TRBJ2-5; 16 bases map to TRBD2. The CDR3 runs 14 residues. The J segment lost 10 bases and the V segment lost 2 bases, leaving 1 base of the junction unmatched. Per the germline V gene, CDR1 is ENHRY and CDR2 is SYGVKD. The CDR3 protein is CAISEGTSGRDQYF. For the CDR3, the DNA is TGTGCCATCAGTGAGGGGACTAGCGGGAGGGACCAGTACTTC.